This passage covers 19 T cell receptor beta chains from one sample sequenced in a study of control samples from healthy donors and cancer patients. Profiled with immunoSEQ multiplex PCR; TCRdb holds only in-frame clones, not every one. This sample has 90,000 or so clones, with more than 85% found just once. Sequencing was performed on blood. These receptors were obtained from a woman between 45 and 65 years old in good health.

The CDR3 DNA reads TGTGCCAGCTCACCACCTGACGGCCCTCTTAACTATGGCTACACCTTC. It is translated as CASSPPDGPLNYGYTF. The chain employs TRBV18 and TRBJ1-2; no clear D gene. This CDR3 spans 16 amino acids. Germline CDR1 is KGHSH and CDR2 is LQKENI. The V gene lost 0 bases and the J gene lost 1 base, with 12 bases spanning the gap.

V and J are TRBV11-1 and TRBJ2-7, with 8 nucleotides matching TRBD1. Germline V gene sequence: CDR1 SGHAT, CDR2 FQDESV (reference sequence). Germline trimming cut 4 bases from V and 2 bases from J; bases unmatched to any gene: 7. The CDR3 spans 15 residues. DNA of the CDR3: TGTGCCAGCAGCTCTAGCCAGGGGGCCGCCTACGAGCAGTACTTC. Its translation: CASSSSQGAAYEQYF.

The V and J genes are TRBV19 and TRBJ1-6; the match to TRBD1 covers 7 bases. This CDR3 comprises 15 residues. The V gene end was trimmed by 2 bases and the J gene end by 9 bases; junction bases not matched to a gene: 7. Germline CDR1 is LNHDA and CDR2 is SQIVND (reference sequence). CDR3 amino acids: CASSIQQGISSPLHF. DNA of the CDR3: TGTGCCAGTAGTATACAACAGGGGATTAGTTCACCCCTCCACTTT.

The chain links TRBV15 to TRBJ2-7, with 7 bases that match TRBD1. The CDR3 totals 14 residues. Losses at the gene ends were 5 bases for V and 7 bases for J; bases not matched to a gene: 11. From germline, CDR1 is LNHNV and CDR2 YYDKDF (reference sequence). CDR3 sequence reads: CATSPETGTLEQYF. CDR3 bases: TGTGCCACCAGCCCTGAGACAGGGACCTTGGAGCAGTACTTC.

DNA for the CDR3: TGCGCCAGCAGCCAAGGTCACACAGCCAGAACCGGGGAGCTGTTTTTT. This translates into CASSQGHTARTGELFF. This chain uses TRBV4-1 with TRBJ2-2; D ambiguous. The CDR3 sequence is 16 residues long. Per the germline V gene, CDR1 is MGHRA and CDR2 is YSYEKL. V was clipped by 1 base and J by 5 bases, with 14 bases between them.

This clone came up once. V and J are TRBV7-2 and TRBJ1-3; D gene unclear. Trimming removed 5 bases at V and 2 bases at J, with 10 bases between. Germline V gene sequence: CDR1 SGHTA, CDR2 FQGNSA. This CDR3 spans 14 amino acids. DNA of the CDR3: TGTGCCAGCAGCCCCCGACCAGCTGGAAACACCATATATTTT. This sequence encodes CASSPRPAGNTIYF.

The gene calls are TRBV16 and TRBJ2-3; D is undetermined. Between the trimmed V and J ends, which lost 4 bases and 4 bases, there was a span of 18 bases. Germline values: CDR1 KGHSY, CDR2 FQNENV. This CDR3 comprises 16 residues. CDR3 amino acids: CASSRLGLSSADTQYF. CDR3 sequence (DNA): TGTGCCAGCAGCCGTTTAGGGCTATCCTCCGCAGATACGCAGTATTTT.

The CDR3 sequence: CASSFRNEQFF. The CDR3 DNA reads as TGTGCCAGCAGTTTTCGCAATGAGCAGTTCTTC. The rearrangement joins TRBV12-3 or TRBV12-4 to TRBJ2-1; no definite D call. The CDR3 sequence is 11 residues long. V was trimmed by 3 bases and J by 6 bases, leaving 3 bases between them.

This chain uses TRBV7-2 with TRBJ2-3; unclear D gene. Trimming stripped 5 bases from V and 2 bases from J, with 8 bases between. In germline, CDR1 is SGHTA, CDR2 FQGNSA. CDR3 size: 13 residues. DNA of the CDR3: TGTGCCAGCAGCACTAAATACACAGATACGCAGTATTTT. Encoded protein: CASSTKYTDTQYF.

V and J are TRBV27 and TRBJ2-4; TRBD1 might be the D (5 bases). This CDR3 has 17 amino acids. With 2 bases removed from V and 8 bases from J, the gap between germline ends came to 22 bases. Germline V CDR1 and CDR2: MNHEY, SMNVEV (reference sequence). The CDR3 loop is CASSLPARVTLTDIQYF. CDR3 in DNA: TGTGCCAGCAGTTTACCCGCCAGGGTAACACTGACAGACATTCAGTACTTC.

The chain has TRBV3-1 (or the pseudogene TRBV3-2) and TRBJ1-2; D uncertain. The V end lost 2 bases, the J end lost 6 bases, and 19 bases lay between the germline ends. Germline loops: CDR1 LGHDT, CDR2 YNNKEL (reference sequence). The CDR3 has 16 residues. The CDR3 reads CASSQLGGRVKDGYTF. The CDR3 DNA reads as TGTGCCAGCAGCCAATTGGGAGGGAGGGTAAAGGATGGCTACACCTTC.

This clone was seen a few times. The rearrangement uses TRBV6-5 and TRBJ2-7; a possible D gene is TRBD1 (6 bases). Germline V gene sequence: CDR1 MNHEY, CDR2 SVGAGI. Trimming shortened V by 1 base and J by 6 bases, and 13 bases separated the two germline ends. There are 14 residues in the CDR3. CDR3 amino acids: CASSYLTGAPEQYF. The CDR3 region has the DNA TGTGCCAGCAGTTACTTGACAGGTGCGCCCGAGCAGTACTTC.

For the CDR3, the DNA is TGTGCCAGCAGCCACGGTGGGACAGAAGCTAACTATGGCTACACCTTC. Residues: CASSHGGTEANYGYTF. This rearrangement joins TRBV6-2 or TRBV6-3 to TRBJ1-2; 7 nucleotides align to TRBD1. This CDR3 contains 16 residues. Looked up from germline, CDR1 is MNHEY and CDR2 is SVGEGT. The V segment lost 6 bases and the J segment 0 bases; nucleotides outside the gene matches: 10.

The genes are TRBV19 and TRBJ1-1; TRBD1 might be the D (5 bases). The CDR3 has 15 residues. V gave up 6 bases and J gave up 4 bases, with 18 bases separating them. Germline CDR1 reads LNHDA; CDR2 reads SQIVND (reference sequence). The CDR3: CASRTAGDSPTEAFF. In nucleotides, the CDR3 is TGTGCCAGTAGAACCGCTGGAGACAGTCCCACTGAAGCTTTCTTT.

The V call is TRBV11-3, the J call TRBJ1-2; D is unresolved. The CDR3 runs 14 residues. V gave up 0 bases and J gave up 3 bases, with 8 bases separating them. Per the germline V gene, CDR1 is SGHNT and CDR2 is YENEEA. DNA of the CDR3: TGTGCCAGCAGCTTAGACGGCGGCGACTATGGCTACACCTTC. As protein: CASSLDGGDYGYTF. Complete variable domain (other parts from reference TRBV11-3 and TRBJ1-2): EAGVVQSPRYKIIEKKQPVAFWCNPISGHNTLYWYLQNLGQGPELLIRYENEEAVDDSQLPKDRFSAERLKGVDSTLKIQPAELGDSAVYLCASSLDGGDYGYTFGSGTRLTVV.

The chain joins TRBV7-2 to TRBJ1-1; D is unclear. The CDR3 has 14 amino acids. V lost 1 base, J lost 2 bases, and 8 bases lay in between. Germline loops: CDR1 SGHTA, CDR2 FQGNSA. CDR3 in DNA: TGTGCCAGCAGCTTAGTGCACCTCAACACTGAAGCTTTCTTT. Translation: CASSLVHLNTEAFF.

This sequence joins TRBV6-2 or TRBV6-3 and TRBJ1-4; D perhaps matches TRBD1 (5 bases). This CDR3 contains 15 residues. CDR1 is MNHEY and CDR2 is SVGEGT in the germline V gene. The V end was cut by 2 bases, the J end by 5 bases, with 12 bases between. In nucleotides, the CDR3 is TGTGCCAGCAGTTACGAGGGGACGATCAATGAAAAACTGTTTTTT. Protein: CASSYEGTINEKLFF.

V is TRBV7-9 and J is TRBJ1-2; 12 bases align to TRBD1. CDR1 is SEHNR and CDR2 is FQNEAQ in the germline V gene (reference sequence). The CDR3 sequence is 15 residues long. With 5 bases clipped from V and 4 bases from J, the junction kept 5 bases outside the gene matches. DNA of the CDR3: TGTGCCAGCAGCCGGGACAGGGGGCGCTTCTATGGCTACACCTTC. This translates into CASSRDRGRFYGYTF.

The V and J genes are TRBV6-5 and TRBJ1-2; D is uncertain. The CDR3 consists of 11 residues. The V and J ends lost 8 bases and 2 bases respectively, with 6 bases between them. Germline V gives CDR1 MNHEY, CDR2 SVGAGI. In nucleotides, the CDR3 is TGTGCCAGCGGGGAAAACTATGGCTACACCTTC. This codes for CASGENYGYTF.